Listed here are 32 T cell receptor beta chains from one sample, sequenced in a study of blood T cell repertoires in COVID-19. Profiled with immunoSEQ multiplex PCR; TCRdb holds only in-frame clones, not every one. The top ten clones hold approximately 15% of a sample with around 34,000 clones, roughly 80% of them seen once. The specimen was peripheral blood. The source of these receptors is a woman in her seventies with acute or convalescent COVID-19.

This chain's CDR3 is CASSLEGAGEAFF. The CDR3 DNA reads as TGCGCCAGCAGCTTGGAGGGGGCGGGCGAAGCTTTCTTT. The J gene is TRBJ1-1, the V gene TRBV5-1; 7 bases fit TRBD1. The CDR3 runs 13 residues. Unmatched junction bases numbered 4, after V lost 0 bases and J lost 8 bases. The germline gives CDR1 SGHRS, CDR2 YFSETQ.

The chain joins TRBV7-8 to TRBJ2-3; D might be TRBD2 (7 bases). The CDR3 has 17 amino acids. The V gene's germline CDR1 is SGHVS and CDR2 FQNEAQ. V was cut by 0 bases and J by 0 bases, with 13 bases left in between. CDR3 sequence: CASSLAGGPPSTDTQYF. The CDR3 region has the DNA TGTGCCAGCAGCTTAGCGGGGGGGCCTCCTAGCACAGATACGCAGTATTTT.

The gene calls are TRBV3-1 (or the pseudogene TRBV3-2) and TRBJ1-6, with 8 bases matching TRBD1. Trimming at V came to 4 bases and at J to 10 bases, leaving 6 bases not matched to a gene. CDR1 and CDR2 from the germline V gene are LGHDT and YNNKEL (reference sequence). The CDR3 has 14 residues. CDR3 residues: CASSRAGGNSPLHF. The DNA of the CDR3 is TGTGCCAGCAGCCGGGCAGGGGGCAACTCACCCCTCCACTTT.

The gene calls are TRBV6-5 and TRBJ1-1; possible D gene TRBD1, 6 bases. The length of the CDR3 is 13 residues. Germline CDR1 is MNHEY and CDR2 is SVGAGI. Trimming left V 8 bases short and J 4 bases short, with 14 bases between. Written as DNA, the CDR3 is TGTGCCAGCGGGCTAAGGGGGGGCACTGAAGCTTTCTTT. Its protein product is CASGLRGGTEAFF.

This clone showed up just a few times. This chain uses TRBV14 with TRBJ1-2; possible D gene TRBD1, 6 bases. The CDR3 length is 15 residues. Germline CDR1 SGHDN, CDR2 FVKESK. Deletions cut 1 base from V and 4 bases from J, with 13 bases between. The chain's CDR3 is CASSQVPGTLYGYTF. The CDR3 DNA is TGTGCCAGCAGCCAAGTCCCCGGGACACTCTATGGCTACACCTTC.

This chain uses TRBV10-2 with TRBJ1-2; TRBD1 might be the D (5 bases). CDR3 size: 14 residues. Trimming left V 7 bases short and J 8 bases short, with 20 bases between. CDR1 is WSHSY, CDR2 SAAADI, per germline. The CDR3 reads CASMGEATFGGYTF. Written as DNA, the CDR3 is TGCGCCAGCATGGGGGAGGCAACCTTTGGAGGCTACACCTTC.

CDR3: CASIPTGSTNYGYTF. The DNA for the CDR3 is TGTGCCAGCATTCCTACAGGGTCTACTAACTATGGCTACACCTTC. This chain joins TRBV21-1 and TRBJ1-2; the tabulated D call, TRBD1, remains unverified against the DNA. TRBV21-1 counts as a pseudogene. The CDR3 has 15 residues.

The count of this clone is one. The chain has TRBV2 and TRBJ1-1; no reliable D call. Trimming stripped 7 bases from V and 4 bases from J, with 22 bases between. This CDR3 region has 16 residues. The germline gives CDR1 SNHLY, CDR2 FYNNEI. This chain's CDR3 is CASTAQHPGAGTEAFF. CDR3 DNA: TGTGCCAGCACCGCTCAACACCCAGGCGCGGGCACTGAAGCTTTCTTT.

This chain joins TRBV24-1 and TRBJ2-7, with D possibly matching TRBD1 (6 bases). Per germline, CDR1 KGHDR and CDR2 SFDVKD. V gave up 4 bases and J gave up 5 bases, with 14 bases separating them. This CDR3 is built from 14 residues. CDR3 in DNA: TGTGCCACCAGTGAGGCAGGGGCATCGGACGAGCAGTACTTC. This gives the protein CATSEAGASDEQYF.

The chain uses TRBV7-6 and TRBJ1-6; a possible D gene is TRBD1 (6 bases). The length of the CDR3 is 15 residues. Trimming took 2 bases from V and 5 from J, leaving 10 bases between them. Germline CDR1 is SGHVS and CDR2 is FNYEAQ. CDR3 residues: CASSLTGRNNSPLHF. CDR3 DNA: TGTGCCAGCAGCTTAACAGGGAGAAATAATTCACCCCTCCACTTT.

CDR3 sequence (DNA): TGTGCCAGCAGCTTATTGGGTGGGGGGACCTTCTCCGGAAAACTGTTTTTT. Amino acid sequence: CASSLLGGGTFSGKLFF. This chain links TRBV7-2 with TRBJ1-4, with D possibly being TRBD1 (5 bases). The CDR3 consists of 17 residues. Trimming pared 2 bases from V and 10 bases from J, leaving 23 bases between. CDR1 and CDR2 (germline): SGHTA, FQGNSA.

The CDR3 region is CASRGHLDTEAFF. The CDR3 bases are TGTGCCAGCAGGGGGCATTTGGACACTGAAGCTTTCTTT. This rearrangement joins TRBV28 to TRBJ1-1; D may be TRBD1 (5 bases). Germline CDR1 and CDR2: MDHEN and SYDVKM. This CDR3 is 13 amino acids long. Trimming pared 6 bases from V and 3 bases from J, leaving 11 bases between.

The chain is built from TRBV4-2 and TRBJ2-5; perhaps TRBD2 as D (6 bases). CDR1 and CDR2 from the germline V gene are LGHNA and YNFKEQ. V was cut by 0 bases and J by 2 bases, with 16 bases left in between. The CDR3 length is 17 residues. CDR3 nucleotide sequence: TGTGCCAGCAGCCAAGATGGAACAGGTCGGGGGCAAGAGACCCAGTACTTC. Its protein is CASSQDGTGRGQETQYF.

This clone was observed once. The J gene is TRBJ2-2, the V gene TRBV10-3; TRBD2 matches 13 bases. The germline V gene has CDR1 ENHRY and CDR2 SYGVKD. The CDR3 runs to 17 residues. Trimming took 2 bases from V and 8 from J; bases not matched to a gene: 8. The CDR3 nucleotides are TGTGCCATCAGTGAGCTTTGGACTAGCGGGGGATTTGGGGAGCTGTTTTTT. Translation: CAISELWTSGGFGELFF.

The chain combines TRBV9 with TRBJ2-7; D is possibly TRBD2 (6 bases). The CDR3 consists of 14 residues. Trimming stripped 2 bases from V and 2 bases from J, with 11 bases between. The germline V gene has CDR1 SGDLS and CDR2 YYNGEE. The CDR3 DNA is TGTGCCAGCAGCGTGGGTAGCGGACCCTACGAGCAGTACTTC. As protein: CASSVGSGPYEQYF.

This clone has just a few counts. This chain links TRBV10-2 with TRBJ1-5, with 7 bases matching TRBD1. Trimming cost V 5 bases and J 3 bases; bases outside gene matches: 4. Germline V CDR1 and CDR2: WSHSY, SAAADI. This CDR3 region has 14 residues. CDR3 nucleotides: TGCGCCAGCAGTTGGGACAGAGCCAATCAGCCCCAGCATTTT. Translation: CASSWDRANQPQHF.

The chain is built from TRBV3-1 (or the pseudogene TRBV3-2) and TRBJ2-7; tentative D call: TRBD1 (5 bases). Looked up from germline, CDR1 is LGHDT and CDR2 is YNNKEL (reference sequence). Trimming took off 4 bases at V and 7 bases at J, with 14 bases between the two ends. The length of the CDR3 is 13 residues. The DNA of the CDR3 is TGTGCCAGCAGCCTAGGGGTCTTAGGGGAGCAGTACTTC. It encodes CASSLGVLGEQYF.

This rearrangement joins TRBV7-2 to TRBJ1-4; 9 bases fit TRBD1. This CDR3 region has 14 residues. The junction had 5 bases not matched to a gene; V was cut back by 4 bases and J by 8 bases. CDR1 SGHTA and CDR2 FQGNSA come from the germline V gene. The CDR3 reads CASSWGQGGEKLFF. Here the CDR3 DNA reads TGTGCCAGCAGCTGGGGACAGGGAGGGGAAAAACTGTTTTTT.

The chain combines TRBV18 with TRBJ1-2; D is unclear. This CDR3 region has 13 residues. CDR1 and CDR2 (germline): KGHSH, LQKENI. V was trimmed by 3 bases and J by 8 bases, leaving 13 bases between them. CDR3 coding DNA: TGTGCCAGCTCACCCTGGGCCGGGATCGGCTACACCTTC. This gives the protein CASSPWAGIGYTF.

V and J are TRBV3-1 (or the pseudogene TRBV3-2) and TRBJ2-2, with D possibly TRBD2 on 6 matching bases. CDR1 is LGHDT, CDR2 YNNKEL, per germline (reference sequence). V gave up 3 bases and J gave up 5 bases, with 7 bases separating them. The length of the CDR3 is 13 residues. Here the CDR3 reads CASSQGRTGELFF. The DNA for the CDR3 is TGTGCCAGCAGCCAGGGGAGGACCGGGGAGCTGTTTTTT.

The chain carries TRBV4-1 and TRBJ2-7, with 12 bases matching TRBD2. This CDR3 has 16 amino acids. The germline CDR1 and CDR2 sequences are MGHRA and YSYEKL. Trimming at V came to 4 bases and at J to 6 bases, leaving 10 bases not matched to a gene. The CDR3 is CASSPGRLAGVFEQYF. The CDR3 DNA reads TGCGCCAGCAGCCCGGGAAGACTAGCGGGAGTTTTCGAGCAGTACTTC.

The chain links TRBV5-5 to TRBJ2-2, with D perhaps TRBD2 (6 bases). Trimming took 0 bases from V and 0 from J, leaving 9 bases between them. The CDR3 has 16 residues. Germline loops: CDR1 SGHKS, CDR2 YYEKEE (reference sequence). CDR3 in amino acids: CASSLAGGSNTGELFF. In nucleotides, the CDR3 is TGTGCCAGCAGCTTGGCCGGGGGTTCGAACACCGGGGAGCTGTTTTTT.

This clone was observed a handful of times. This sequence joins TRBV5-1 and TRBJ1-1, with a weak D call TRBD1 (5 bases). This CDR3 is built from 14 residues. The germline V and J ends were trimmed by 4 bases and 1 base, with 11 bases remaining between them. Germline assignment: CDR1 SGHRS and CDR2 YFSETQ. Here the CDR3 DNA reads TGCGCCAGCAGCCCGGGGGATTCGAACACTGAAGCTTTCTTT. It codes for CASSPGDSNTEAFF. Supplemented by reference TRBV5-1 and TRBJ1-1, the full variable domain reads KAGVTQTPRYLIKTRGQQVTLSCSPISGHRSVSWYQQTPGQGLQFLFEYFSETQRNKGNFPGRFSGRQFSNSRSEMNVSTLELGDSALYLCASSPGDSNTEAFFGQGTRLTVV.

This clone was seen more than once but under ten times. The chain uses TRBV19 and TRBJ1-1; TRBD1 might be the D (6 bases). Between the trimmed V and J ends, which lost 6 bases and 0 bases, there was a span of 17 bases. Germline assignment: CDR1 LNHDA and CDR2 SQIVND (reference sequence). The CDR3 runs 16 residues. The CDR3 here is CASRHRPGQVNTEAFF. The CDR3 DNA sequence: TGTGCCAGTAGGCACAGACCGGGACAAGTGAACACTGAAGCTTTCTTT.

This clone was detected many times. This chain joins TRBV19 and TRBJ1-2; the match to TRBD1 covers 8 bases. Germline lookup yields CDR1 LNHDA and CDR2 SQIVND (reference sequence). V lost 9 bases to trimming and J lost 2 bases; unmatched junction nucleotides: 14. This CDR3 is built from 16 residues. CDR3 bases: TGTGCCAGCCAACTTCCGGGCAGGGGGCTAAACTATGGCTACACCTTC. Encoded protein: CASQLPGRGLNYGYTF.

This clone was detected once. CDR3 bases: TGCGCCAGCAGTGAACTAGCGGGGGCCTCCCTTTACGAGCAGTACTTC. It codes for CASSELAGASLYEQYF. The chain carries TRBV10-1 and TRBJ2-7; 11 nucleotides line up with TRBD2. With V trimmed by 3 bases and J by 4 bases, 8 bases remained unmatched. Germline-derived CDR1 and CDR2 are WNHNN and SYGVQD (reference sequence). The CDR3 sequence is 16 residues long.

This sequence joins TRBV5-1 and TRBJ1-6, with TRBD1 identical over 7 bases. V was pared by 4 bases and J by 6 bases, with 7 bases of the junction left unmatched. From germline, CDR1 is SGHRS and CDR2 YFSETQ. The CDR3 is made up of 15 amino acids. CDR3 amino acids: CASSPTGTANSPLHF. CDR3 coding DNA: TGCGCCAGCAGCCCTACCGGGACAGCTAATTCACCCCTCCACTTT.

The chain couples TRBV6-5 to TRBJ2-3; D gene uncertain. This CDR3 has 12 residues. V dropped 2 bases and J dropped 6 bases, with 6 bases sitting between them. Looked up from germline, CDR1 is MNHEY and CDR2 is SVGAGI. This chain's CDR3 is CASSYGPDTQYF. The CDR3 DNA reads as TGTGCCAGCAGTTACGGGCCCGATACGCAGTATTTT.

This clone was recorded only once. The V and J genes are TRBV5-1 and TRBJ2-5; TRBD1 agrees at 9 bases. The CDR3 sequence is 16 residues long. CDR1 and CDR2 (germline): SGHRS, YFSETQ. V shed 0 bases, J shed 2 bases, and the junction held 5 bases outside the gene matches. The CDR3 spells CASSLGGTGLQETQYF. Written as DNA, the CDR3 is TGCGCCAGCAGCTTGGGAGGGACAGGGCTTCAAGAGACCCAGTACTTC.

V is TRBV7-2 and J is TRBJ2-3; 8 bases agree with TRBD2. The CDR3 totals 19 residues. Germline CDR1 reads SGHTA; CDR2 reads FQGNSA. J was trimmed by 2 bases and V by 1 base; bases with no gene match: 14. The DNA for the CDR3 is TGTGCCAGCAGCTTAGTATTCGGGAGGGCCGAAGAAAACACAGATACGCAGTATTTT. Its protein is CASSLVFGRAEENTDTQYF.

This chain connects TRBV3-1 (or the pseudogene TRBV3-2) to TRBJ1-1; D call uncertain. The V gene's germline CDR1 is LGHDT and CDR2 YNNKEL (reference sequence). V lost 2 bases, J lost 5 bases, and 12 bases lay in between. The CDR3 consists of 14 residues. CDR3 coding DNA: TGTGCCAGCAGCCAATTGGAGGGAGAAACTGAAGCTTTCTTT. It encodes CASSQLEGETEAFF.

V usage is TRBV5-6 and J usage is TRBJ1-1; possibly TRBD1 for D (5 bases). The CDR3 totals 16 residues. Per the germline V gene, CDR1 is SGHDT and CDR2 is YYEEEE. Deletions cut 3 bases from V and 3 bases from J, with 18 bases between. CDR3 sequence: CASSYRTGRRYTEAFF. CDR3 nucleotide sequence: TGTGCCAGCAGCTACAGGACCGGGAGACGATACACTGAAGCTTTCTTT.